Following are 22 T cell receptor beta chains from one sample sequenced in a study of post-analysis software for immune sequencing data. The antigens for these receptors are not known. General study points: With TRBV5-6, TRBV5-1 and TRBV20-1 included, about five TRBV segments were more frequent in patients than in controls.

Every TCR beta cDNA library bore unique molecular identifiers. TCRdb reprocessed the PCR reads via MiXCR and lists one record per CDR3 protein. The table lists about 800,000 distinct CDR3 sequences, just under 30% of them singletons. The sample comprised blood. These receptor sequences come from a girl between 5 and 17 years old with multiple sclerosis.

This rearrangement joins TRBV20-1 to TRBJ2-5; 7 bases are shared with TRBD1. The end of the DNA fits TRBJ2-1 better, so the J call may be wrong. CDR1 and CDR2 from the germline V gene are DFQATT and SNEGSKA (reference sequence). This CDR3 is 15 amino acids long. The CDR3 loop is CSARDLGQRQETQFF. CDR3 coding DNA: TGCAGTGCTAGAGATCTGGGACAGCGCCAAGAGACCCAGTTCTTC.

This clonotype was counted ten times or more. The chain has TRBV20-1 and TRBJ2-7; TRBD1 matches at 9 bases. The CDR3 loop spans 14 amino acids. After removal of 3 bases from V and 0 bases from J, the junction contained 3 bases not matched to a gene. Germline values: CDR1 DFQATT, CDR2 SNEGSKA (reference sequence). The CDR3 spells CSARGTGNSYEQYF. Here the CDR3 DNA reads TGCAGTGCTAGGGGGACAGGGAACTCCTACGAGCAGTACTTC.

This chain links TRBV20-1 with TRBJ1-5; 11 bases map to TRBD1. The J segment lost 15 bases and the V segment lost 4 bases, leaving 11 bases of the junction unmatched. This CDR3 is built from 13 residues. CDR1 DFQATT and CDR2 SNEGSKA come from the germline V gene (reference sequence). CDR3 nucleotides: TGCAGTGCTACGGGGGACAGGGGGTTAGCCCGGCATTTT. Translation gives CSATGDRGLARHF.

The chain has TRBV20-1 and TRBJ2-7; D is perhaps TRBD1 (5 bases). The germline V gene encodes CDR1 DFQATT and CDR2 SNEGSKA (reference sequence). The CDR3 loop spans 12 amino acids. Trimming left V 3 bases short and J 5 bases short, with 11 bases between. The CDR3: CSASKDNHEQYF. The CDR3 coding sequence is TGCAGTGCTAGTAAGGACAACCACGAGCAGTACTTC.

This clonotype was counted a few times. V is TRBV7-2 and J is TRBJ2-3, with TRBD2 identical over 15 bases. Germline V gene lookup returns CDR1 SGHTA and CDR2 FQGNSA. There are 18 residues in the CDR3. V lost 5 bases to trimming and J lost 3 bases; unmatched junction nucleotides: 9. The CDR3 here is CASSQGLAGGPLTDTQYF. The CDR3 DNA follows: TGTGCCAGCAGCCAAGGACTAGCGGGGGGGCCTCTAACAGATACGCAGTATTTT.

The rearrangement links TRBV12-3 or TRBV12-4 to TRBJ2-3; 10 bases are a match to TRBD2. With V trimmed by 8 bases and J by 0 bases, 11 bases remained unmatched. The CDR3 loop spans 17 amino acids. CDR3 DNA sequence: TGTGCCAGCTGCCTGGGACTAGCGAGACTAAGCACAGATACGCAGTATTTT. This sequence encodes CASCLGLARLSTDTQYF.

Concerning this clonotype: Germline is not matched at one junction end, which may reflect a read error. The CDR3 region is CGARPSDRPSTDTQYF. CDR3 in DNA: TGCGGTGCTAGACCTTCCGACAGGCCAAGCACAGATACGCAGTATTTT. The V call is TRBV20-1, the J call TRBJ2-3; D perhaps matches TRBD1 (6 bases). In germline, CDR1 is DFQATT, CDR2 SNEGSKA (reference sequence). This CDR3 is built from 16 residues.

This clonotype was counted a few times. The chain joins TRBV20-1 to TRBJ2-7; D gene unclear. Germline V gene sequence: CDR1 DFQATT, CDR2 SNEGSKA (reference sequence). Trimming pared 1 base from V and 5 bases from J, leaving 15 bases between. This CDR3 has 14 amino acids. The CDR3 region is CSARAGPGGDEQYF. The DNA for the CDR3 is TGCAGTGCTAGAGCGGGCCCCGGTGGCGACGAGCAGTACTTC.

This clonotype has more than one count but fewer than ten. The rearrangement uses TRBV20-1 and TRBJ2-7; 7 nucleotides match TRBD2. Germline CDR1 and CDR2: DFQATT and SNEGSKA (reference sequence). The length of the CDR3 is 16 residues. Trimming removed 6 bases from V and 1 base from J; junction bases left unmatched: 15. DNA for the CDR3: TGCAGTGCAACGATGCCGGGAGGCTGGGGGTCCTACGAGCAGTACTTC. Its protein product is CSATMPGGWGSYEQYF.

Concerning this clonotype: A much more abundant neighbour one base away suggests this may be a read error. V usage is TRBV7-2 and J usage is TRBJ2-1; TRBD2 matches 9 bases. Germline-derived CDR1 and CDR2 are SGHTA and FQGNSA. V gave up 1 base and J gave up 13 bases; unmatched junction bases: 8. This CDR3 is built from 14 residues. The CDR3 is CASSLGGSGGTQFF. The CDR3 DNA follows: TGTGCCAGCAGCTTAGGGGGTAGCGGGGGAACCCAGTTCTTC.

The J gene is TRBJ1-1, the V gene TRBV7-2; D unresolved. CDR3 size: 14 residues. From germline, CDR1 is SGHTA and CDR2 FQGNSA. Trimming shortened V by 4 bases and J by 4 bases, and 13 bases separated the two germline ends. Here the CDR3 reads CASSSSLRGTEAFF. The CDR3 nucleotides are TGTGCCAGCAGCTCGTCCCTGAGAGGCACTGAAGCTTTCTTT.

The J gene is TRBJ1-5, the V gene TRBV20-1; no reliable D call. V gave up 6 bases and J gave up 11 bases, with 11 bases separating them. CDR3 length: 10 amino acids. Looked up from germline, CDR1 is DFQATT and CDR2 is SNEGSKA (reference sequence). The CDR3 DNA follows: TGCAGTGCCCGATCCCAAGCCCAGCATTTT. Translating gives CSARSQAQHF.

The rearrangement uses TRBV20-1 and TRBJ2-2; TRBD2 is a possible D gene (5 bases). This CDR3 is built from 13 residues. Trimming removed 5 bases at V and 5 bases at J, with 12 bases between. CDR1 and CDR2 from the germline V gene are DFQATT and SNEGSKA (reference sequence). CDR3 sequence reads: CSARGHGTGELFF. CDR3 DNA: TGCAGTGCTCGCGGGCACGGGACCGGGGAGCTGTTTTTT.

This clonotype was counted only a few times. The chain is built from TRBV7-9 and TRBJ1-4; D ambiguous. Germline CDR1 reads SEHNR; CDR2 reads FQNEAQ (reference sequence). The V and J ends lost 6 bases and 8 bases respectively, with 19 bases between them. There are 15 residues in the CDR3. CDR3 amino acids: CASSGWKGMDEKLFF. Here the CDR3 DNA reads TGTGCCAGCAGTGGGTGGAAGGGTATGGACGAAAAACTGTTTTTT.

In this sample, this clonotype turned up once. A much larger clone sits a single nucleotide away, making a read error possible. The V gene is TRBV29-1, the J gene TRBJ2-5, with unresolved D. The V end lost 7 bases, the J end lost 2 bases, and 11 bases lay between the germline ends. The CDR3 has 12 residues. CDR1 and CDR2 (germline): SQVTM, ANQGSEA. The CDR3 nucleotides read TGCAGCGGCTGCCACGGACAAGAGACCCAGTACTTC. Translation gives CSGCHGQETQYF.

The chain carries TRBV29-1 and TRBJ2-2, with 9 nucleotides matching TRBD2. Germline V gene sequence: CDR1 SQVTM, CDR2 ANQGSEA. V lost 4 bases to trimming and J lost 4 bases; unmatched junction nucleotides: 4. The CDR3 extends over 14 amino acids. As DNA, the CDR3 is TGCAGCGTTGTCGCGGGAGGGGGCACCGGGGAGCTGTTTTTT. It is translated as CSVVAGGGTGELFF.

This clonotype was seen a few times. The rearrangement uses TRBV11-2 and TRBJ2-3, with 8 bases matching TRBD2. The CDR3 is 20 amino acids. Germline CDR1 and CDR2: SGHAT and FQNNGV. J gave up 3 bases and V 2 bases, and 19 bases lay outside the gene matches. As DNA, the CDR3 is TGTGCCAGCAGCTTAAGACCCGGGATCACAGCGGGAGAATATACAGATACGCAGTATTTT. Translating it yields CASSLRPGITAGEYTDTQYF.

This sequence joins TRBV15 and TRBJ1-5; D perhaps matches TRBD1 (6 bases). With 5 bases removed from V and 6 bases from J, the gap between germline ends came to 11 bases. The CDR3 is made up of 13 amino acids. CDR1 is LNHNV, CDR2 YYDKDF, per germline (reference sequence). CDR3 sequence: CATSGGGVQPQHF. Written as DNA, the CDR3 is TGTGCCACCAGCGGGGGCGGGGTTCAGCCCCAGCATTTT. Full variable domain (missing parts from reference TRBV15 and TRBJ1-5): DAMVIQNPRYQVTQFGKPVTLSCSQTLNHNVMYWYQQKSSQAPKLLFHYYDKDFNNEADTPDNFQSRRPNTSFCFLDIRSPGLGDTAMYLCATSGGGVQPQHFGDGTRLSIL.

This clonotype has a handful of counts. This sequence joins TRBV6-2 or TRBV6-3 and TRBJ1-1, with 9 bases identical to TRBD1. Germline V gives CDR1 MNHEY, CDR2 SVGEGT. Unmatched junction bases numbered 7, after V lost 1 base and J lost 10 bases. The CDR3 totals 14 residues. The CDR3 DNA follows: TGTGCCAGCAGTTACTGGGGACAGGGATCGGGAGCTTTCTTT. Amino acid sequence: CASSYWGQGSGAFF.

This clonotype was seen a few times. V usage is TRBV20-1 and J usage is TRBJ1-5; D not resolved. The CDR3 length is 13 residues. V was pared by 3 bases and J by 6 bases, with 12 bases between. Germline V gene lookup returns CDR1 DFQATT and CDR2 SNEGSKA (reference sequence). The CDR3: CSASRGIGQPQHF. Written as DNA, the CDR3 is TGCAGTGCTAGTAGAGGGATCGGTCAGCCCCAGCATTTT.

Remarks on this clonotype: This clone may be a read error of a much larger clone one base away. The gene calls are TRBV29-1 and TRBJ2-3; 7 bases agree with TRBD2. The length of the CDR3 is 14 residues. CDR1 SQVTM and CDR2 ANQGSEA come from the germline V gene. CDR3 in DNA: TGCAACGTTGTATCAGGACTAGTGGCAGATACGCAGTATTTT. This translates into CNVVSGLVADTQYF.

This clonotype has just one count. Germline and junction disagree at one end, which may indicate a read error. CDR3 DNA sequence: TGCTGCGTTGTATGGAGCTCCTACAATGAGCAGTTCTTC. It codes for CCVVWSSYNEQFF. The chain couples TRBV29-1 to TRBJ2-1; D is unresolved. This CDR3 comprises 13 residues. Germline V gene lookup returns CDR1 SQVTM and CDR2 ANQGSEA.